These 11 T cell receptor beta chains share one sample of origin, sequenced in a study of cytomegalovirus exposure and HLA in healthy donors. 60 Vbeta and 13 Jbeta primers were used in PCR. Profiling relied on immunoSEQ multiplex PCR, and the TCRdb table lists in-frame clones only, not all of them. The data show 77,000 or so clones, roughly 88% seen once. The material sequenced was PBMCs. The source of these receptors is a man between 65 and 85 years old in good health and CMV-seropositive.

The gene calls are TRBV4-3 and TRBJ2-5, with a weak D call TRBD1 (6 bases). The CDR3 consists of 16 residues. The V end was cut by 4 bases, the J end by 4 bases, with 19 bases between. Germline lookup yields CDR1 LGHNA and CDR2 YSLEER. CDR3 loop: CASSPGGLRGSETQYF. The CDR3 DNA reads as TGCGCCAGCAGCCCGGGTGGCCTCAGGGGATCAGAGACCCAGTACTTC.

The rearrangement uses TRBV6-5 and TRBJ2-5; a possible D gene is TRBD2 (5 bases). Germline values: CDR1 MNHEY, CDR2 SVGAGI. V gave up 5 bases and J gave up 5 bases, with 18 bases separating them. The CDR3 is 15 amino acids. The CDR3 spells CASSPSEGRAETQYF. The CDR3 region has the DNA TGTGCCAGCAGTCCATCCGAGGGCCGCGCGGAGACCCAGTACTTC.

The chain has TRBV6-5 and TRBJ2-5, with D hard to call. V was clipped by 6 bases and J by 1 base, with 6 bases between them. Germline V gives CDR1 MNHEY, CDR2 SVGAGI. The CDR3 spans 12 residues. The CDR3 DNA follows: TGTGCCAGCAGCCCGGGCCAAGAGACCCAGTACTTC. Translated, it gives CASSPGQETQYF.

The chain employs TRBV19 and TRBJ1-5; D not resolved. The CDR3 loop spans 14 amino acids. The V gene's germline CDR1 is LNHDA and CDR2 SQIVND (reference sequence). V was pared by 3 bases and J by 2 bases, with 8 bases between. The CDR3 coding sequence is TGTGCCAGTAGTATCAGCGGGGGCAATCAGCCCCAGCATTTT. Translation: CASSISGGNQPQHF.

V is TRBV4-3 and J is TRBJ2-2; 10 nucleotides align to TRBD1. CDR3 length: 17 residues. Losses at the gene ends were 1 base for V and 8 bases for J; bases not matched to a gene: 10. CDR1 LGHNA and CDR2 YSLEER come from the germline V gene. The CDR3 DNA follows: TGCGCCAGCAGCCAAGCTGCATGGGGACAGGGGTTAGGGGAGCTGTTTTTT. Translated: CASSQAAWGQGLGELFF.

V and J are TRBV18 and TRBJ2-7; TRBD1 matches 8 bases. Germline CDR1 and CDR2: KGHSH and LQKENI. This CDR3 is built from 13 residues. V trimming: 4 bases; J trimming: 4 bases; junction bases outside the gene matches: 3. CDR3 sequence: CASSLDRGYEQYF. In DNA form, the CDR3 reads TGTGCCAGCTCACTAGACAGGGGTTACGAGCAGTACTTC. The full variable domain, with the rest looked up from reference TRBV18 and TRBJ2-7, is NAGVMQNPRHLVRRRGQEARLRCSPMKGHSHVYWYRQLPEEGLKFMVYLQKENIIDESGMPKERFSAEFPKEGPSILRIQQVVRGDSAAYFCASSLDRGYEQYFGPGTRLTVT.

The table lists this clone with a count of one. The chain recombines TRBV6-6 with TRBJ1-1, with D possibly matching TRBD1 (6 bases). The CDR3 is made up of 14 amino acids. CDR1 and CDR2 (germline): MNHNY, SVGAGI (reference sequence). Trimming took off 2 bases at V and 4 bases at J, with 11 bases between the two ends. The CDR3 here is CASSYPGGGTEAFF. In DNA, the CDR3 is TGTGCCAGCAGTTACCCTGGGGGCGGCACTGAAGCTTTCTTT.

The count of this clone is one. The genes are TRBV29-1 and TRBJ1-2, with D tentatively TRBD1 (6 bases). Trimming took off 7 bases at V and 3 bases at J, with 12 bases between the two ends. CDR3 length: 12 amino acids. Germline assignment: CDR1 SQVTM and CDR2 ANQGSEA. CDR3 region: CSAMDSYYGYTF. As DNA, the CDR3 is TGCAGCGCTATGGACAGTTACTATGGCTACACCTTC.

This chain connects TRBV6-5 to TRBJ2-4; 7 bases fit TRBD1. The CDR3 runs 14 residues. The germline V gene has CDR1 MNHEY and CDR2 SVGAGI. V gave up 2 bases and J gave up 8 bases; unmatched junction bases: 6. DNA of the CDR3: TGTGCCAGCAGTTACCGTAAGACAGGGTACATTCAGTACTTC. Amino acid sequence: CASSYRKTGYIQYF.

J is TRBJ2-3 and V is TRBV5-1; D is unresolved. CDR3 length: 13 amino acids. V lost 4 bases to trimming and J lost 4 bases, with 10 bases between them. Germline V gene lookup returns CDR1 SGHRS and CDR2 YFSETQ. The CDR3 loop is CASSPLTADTQYF. CDR3 nucleotides: TGCGCCAGCAGCCCCTTAACTGCAGATACGCAGTATTTT.

V and J are TRBV5-4 and TRBJ2-7; 7 nucleotides match TRBD2. CDR1 SGHNT and CDR2 YYREEE come from the germline V gene (reference sequence). This CDR3 comprises 13 residues. The J segment lost 6 bases and the V segment lost 4 bases, leaving 7 bases of the junction unmatched. This CDR3 reads CASSTPSGGEQYF. The DNA of the CDR3 is TGTGCCAGCAGCACCCCTAGCGGAGGCGAGCAGTACTTC. The variable domain in full, with the rest retrieved from reference TRBV5-4 and TRBJ2-7, is ETGVTQSPTHLIKTRGQQVTLRCSSQSGHNTVSWYQQALGQGPQFIFQYYREEENGRGNFPPRFSGLQFPNYSSELNVNALELDDSALYLCASSTPSGGEQYFGPGTRLTVT.